Each of the 10 T cell receptor beta chains below was sequenced from the same sample in a study of blood T cell repertoires in COVID-19 (dated by TCRdb to 2018 to 2021). Receptor amplification or capture employed the immunoSEQ multiplex PCR assay. TCRdb carries this immuneACCESS record with in-frame sequences only. Its versions omit some clonotypes, under half of them owing to an unresolved V gene in the studies checked, with the rest unexplained. The sample table contains 88,000 or so clones; only one count was recorded for over 70% of them. The ten largest clonotypes hold about 4.2% of the sample. Sequencing used peripheral blood. Receptor source: a man between 60 and 70 years old with acute or convalescent COVID-19.

This sequence joins TRBV4-2 and TRBJ2-1; 11 bases line up with TRBD2. Unmatched junction bases numbered 12, after V lost 1 base and J lost 13 bases. The CDR3 is 16 residues long. Germline V gene lookup returns CDR1 LGHNA and CDR2 YNFKEQ. The CDR3 DNA is TGTGCCAGCAGCCAAGGCCCCGGGACTAGCGGAGAGGTACAGTTCTTC. Protein: CASSQGPGTSGEVQFF.

The chain combines TRBV7-8 with TRBJ1-2; TRBD1 might be the D (6 bases). V lost 0 bases, J lost 8 bases, and 16 bases lay in between. In germline, CDR1 is SGHVS, CDR2 FQNEAQ. The CDR3 has 15 amino acids. The CDR3 reads CASSLALGQGNGYTF. The CDR3 DNA is TGTGCCAGCAGCTTAGCGCTTGGGCAGGGGAACGGCTACACCTTC.

The CDR3 loop is CASSPSDRLNTEAFF. The CDR3 region has the DNA TGTGCCAGCAGCCCCTCGGACAGGTTGAACACTGAAGCTTTCTTT. The rearrangement joins TRBV7-2 to TRBJ1-1; 7 bases are a match to TRBD1. The CDR3 length is 15 residues. With 5 bases clipped from V and 0 bases from J, the junction kept 6 bases outside the gene matches. The germline CDR1 and CDR2 sequences are SGHTA and FQGNSA.

The chain carries TRBV28 and TRBJ1-5; tentative D call: TRBD1 (5 bases). The length of the CDR3 is 14 residues. Between the trimmed V and J ends, which lost 1 base and 7 bases, there was a span of 11 bases. Germline V lookup: CDR1 MDHEN, CDR2 SYDVKM. CDR3 nucleotides: TGTGCCAGCAGTTTATTGGGGCCAAGGCAGCCCCAGCATTTT. As protein: CASSLLGPRQPQHF.

This clone was seen only a few times. The V call is TRBV4-1, the J call TRBJ1-2; 10 bases align to TRBD1. The J segment lost 7 bases and the V segment lost 3 bases, leaving 5 bases of the junction unmatched. The germline V gene has CDR1 MGHRA and CDR2 YSYEKL. The CDR3 loop spans 14 amino acids. The CDR3 here is CASSQPGQGPGYTF. The CDR3, as DNA: TGCGCCAGCAGCCAGCCGGGACAGGGGCCTGGCTACACCTTC.

The chain carries TRBV4-1 and TRBJ2-1; TRBD2 agrees at 16 bases. The CDR3 consists of 18 residues. Germline CDR1 MGHRA, CDR2 YSYEKL. V was clipped by 3 bases and J by 3 bases; unmatched bases: 5. CDR3 sequence reads: CASSHTGTSGGDYNEQFF. CDR3 bases: TGCGCCAGCAGCCACACCGGGACTAGCGGGGGGGACTACAATGAGCAGTTCTTC.

This clone has only a few counts. V and J are TRBV7-9 and TRBJ2-7, with 12 bases lining up with TRBD1. The J segment lost 7 bases and the V segment lost 5 bases, leaving 9 bases of the junction unmatched. The CDR3 is 15 amino acids. Germline assignment: CDR1 SEHNR and CDR2 FQNEAQ (reference sequence). The CDR3 sequence: CASSPGDRGLGEQYF. DNA for the CDR3: TGTGCCAGCAGCCCCGGGGACAGGGGGCTAGGTGAGCAGTACTTC.

The rearrangement joins TRBV27 to TRBJ1-5, with no clear D. The germline V gene encodes CDR1 MNHEY and CDR2 SMNVEV (reference sequence). The CDR3 has 16 amino acids. V dropped 3 bases and J dropped 2 bases, with 14 bases sitting between them. CDR3 nucleotide sequence: TGTGCCAGCAGTTTGGTTGGCGGGCGCGGCAATCAGCCCCAGCATTTT. This translates into CASSLVGGRGNQPQHF.

The chain combines TRBV30 with TRBJ2-6, with a weak D call TRBD2 (6 bases). The CDR3 covers 13 residues. V lost 3 bases and J 3 bases, leaving 6 bases between the germline ends. CDR1 and CDR2 from the germline V gene are GTSNPN and SVGIG (reference sequence). CDR3 sequence: CAWSGGGANVLTF. CDR3 nucleotide sequence: TGTGCCTGGAGCGGGGGTGGGGCCAACGTCCTGACTTTC.

The chain uses TRBV27 and TRBJ2-1; 11 bases line up with TRBD2. The CDR3 spans 15 residues. Germline CDR1 and CDR2: MNHEY and SMNVEV (reference sequence). J was trimmed by 3 bases and V by 4 bases; bases with no gene match: 2. The chain's CDR3 is CASSWGLADYNEQFF. In nucleotides, the CDR3 is TGTGCCAGCAGTTGGGGACTAGCGGACTACAATGAGCAGTTCTTC.